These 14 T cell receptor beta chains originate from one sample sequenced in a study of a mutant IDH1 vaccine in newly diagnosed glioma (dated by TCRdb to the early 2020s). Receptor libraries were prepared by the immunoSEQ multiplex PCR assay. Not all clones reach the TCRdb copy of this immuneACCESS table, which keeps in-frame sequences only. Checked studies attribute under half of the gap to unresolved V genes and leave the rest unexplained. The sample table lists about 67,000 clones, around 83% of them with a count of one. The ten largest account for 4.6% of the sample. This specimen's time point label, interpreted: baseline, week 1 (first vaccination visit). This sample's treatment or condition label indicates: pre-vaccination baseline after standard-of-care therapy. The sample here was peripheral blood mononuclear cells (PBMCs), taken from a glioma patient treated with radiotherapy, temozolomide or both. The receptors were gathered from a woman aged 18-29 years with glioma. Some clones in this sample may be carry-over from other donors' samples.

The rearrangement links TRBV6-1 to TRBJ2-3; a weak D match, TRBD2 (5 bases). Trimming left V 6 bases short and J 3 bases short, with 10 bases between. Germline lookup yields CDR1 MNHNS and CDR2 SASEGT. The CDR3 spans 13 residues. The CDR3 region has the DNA TGTGCCAGCAGGATTGGGAGTACAGATACGCAGTATTTT. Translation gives CASRIGSTDTQYF.

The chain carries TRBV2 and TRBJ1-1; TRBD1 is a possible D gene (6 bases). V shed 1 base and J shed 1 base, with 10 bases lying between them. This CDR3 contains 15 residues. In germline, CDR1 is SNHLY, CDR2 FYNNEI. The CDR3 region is CASSEGKGGNTEAFF. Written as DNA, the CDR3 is TGTGCCAGCAGTGAAGGGAAAGGGGGGAACACTGAAGCTTTCTTT.

The CDR3 region is CASRRRGNTGELFF. The CDR3, as DNA: TGTGCCAGCAGACGACGGGGGAACACCGGGGAGCTGTTTTTT. This chain joins TRBV11-3 and TRBJ2-2; possible D gene TRBD2, 5 bases. This CDR3 spans 14 amino acids. Trimming left V 6 bases short and J 1 base short, with 9 bases between. Germline lookup yields CDR1 SGHNT and CDR2 YENEEA. The variable domain in full, completed from reference TRBV11-3 and TRBJ2-2, reads EAGVVQSPRYKIIEKKQPVAFWCNPISGHNTLYWYLQNLGQGPELLIRYENEEAVDDSQLPKDRFSAERLKGVDSTLKIQPAELGDSAVYLCASRRRGNTGELFFGEGSRLTVL.

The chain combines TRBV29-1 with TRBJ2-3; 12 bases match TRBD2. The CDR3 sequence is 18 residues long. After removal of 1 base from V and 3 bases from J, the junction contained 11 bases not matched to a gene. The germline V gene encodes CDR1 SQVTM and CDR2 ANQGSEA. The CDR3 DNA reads TGCAGCGTTGAAGGGAGAGGGCTAGCGGGGGGGATGACAGATACGCAGTATTTT. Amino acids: CSVEGRGLAGGMTDTQYF.

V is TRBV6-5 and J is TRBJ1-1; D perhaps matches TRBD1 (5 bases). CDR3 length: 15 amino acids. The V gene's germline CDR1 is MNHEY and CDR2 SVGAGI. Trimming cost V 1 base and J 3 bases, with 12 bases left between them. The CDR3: CASSYYVGEHTEAFF. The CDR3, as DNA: TGTGCCAGCAGTTACTACGTAGGGGAGCACACTGAAGCTTTCTTT.

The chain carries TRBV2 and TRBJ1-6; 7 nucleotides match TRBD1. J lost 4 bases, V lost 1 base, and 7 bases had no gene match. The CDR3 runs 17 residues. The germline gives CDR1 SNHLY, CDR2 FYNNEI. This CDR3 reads CASSEDRGPSYNSPLHF. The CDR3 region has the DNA TGTGCCAGCAGTGAAGACAGGGGTCCCTCTTATAATTCACCCCTCCACTTT.

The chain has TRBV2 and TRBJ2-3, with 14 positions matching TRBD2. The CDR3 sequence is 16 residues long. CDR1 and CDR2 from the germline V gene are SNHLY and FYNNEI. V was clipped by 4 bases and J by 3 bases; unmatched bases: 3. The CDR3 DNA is TGTGCCAGCAGTGCACGGACTAGCGGGGGGACAGATACGCAGTATTTT. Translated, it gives CASSARTSGGTDTQYF.

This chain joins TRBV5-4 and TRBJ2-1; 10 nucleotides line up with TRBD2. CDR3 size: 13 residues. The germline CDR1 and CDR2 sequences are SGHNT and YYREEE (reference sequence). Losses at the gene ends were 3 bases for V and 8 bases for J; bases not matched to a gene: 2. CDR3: CASSWGTSDEQFF. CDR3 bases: TGTGCCAGCAGCTGGGGGACTAGCGATGAGCAGTTCTTC.

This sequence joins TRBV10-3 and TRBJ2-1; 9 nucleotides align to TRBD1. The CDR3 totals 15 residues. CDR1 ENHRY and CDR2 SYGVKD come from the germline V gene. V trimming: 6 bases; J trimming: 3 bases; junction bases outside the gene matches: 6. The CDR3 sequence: CAISTQGADYNEQFF. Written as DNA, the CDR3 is TGTGCCATCAGCACACAGGGGGCAGACTACAATGAGCAGTTCTTC.

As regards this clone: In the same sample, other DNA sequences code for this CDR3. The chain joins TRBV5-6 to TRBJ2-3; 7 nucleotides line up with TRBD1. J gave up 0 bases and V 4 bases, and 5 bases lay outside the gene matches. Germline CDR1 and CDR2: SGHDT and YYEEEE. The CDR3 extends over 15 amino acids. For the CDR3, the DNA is TGTGCCAGCAGCCCGGGACAGTCTAGCACAGATACGCAGTATTTT. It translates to CASSPGQSSTDTQYF.

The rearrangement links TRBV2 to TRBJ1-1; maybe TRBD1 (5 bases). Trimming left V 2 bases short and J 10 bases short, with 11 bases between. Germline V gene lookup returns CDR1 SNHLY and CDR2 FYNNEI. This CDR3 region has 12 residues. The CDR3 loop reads CASSERGRVAFF. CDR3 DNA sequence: TGTGCCAGCAGTGAAAGGGGCCGGGTAGCTTTCTTT.

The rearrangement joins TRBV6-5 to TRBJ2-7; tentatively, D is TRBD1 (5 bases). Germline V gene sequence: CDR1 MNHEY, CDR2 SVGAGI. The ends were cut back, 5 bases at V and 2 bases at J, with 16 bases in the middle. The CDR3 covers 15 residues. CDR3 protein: CASSRSSRAPYEQYF. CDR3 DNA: TGTGCCAGCAGTCGTTCAAGCAGGGCCCCCTACGAGCAGTACTTC.

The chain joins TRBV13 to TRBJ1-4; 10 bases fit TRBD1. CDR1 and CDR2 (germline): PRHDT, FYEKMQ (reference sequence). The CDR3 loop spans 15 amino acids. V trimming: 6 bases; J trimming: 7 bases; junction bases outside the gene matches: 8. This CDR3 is CASSQEGTGVEKLFF. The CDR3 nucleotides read TGTGCCAGCAGTCAGGAAGGGACAGGGGTTGAAAAACTGTTTTTT.

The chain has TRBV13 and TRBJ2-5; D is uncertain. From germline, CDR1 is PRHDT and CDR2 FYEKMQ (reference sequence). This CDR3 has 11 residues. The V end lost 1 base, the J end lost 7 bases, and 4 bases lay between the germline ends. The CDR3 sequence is CASSLERTQYF. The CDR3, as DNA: TGTGCCAGCAGCTTAGAGCGGACCCAGTACTTC.